This entry describes one T cell receptor beta chain. Its target is unknown. This entry belongs to a study of CD8+ T cells in alopecia areata. Notes on the study in general: Having one nonresponder leaves uncertain how baseline CD8+ expansion relates to response. Normal scalp showed lower clonality than lesional scalp, especially alopecia totalis/universalis.

cDNA reverse transcribed from extracted RNA served as the sequencing template. Repertoires were generated with immunoSEQ multiplex PCR, while TCRdb's copy carries only in-frame clones and drops some. The sample holds 150,000 to 200,000 clones; just under 65% are singletons and the top ten take approximately 1.3%. Treatment meaning: oral pan-JAK inhibitor, 5-10 mg twice daily. In alopecia areata patients, both lesional scalp punch biopsies and peripheral blood were collected. Cell sorting was applied to PBMCs, and CD4+ and CD8+ T cells were collected. Germline CDR1 is SGHAT and CDR2 is FQNNGV. With 0 bases removed from V and 2 bases from J, the gap between germline ends came to 11 bases. The CDR3 spans 16 residues.

The TCR was taken from a human donor with alopecia areata. This material consisted of CD4+ T cells sorted from blood, taken around week 50, from a patient treated with tofacitinib. The V and J genes are TRBV11-2 and TRBJ1-5, with D uncertain. CDR3 DNA sequence: TGTGCCAGCAGCTTAGAGGGAGGGTCGGGCAATCAGCCCCAGCATTTT. Translated: CASSLEGGSGNQPQHF.